This TCR beta chain comes out of a study of identical twins (dated by TCRdb to the mid-2010s). For context, the study as a whole: To test whether fetal clonotypes persist, the study used deep sequencing on TCR alpha and beta repertoires from monozygotic twins, unrelated adults of various ages, and cord blood. To rule out contamination, replicate twin experiments were performed at different times with different library preparation protocols.

Every donor in the study was a healthy Caucasian. Miltenyi CD45RO+ enrichment and human naive T-cell isolation kits were used to isolate memory (CD45RO+) and naive T cells from PBMC. Receptor amplification or capture employed 5' RACE. These reads were obtained on an Illumina HiSeq 2000. A universal primer binding site was introduced by template switching, and a unique molecular identifier was present in the final cDNA, enabling accurate counting of TCR cDNA molecules. First-strand cDNA for TCR alpha and beta chains was synthesized from specific primers in the conserved constant-segment region. Each cDNA library was double barcoded, with a SMART-Mk sample barcode plus Illumina barcodes, to control for contamination. TruSeq adapter sequences, together with Illumina sample barcodes, were added in two successive PCR steps. The Illumina HiSeq platform was used with custom primers to sequence TCR alpha and beta cDNA libraries. In the paper's pipeline: MiGEC processed the raw reads to extract unique molecular identifiers, while MiXCR was used to determine the CDR3 positions. Recombination models were inferred per individual with the repgenHMM and IGoR tools using an EM algorithm. Shared clonotype analysis was performed with the tcR package in R, normalizing sharing by the product of cloneset sizes. To study raw recombination free of thymic and clonal selection effects, out-of-frame nonproductive sequences were analyzed. Starting from the raw public reads, TCRdb applied fastp trimming at Q25, assembled clones with MiXCR and retained in-frame beta chains. Merged by CDR3 protein, the rows form single entries marked with the most common genes and DNA. These V and J calls are TCRdb output, not the study's own analysis. The sample contains approximately 260,000 distinct CDR3 sequences, roughly an eighth of them found a single time. The leading ten clones occupy approximately 9.3% of the sample.

The study at large found these results: Zero-insertion analyses could be partly confounded by invariant T cells such as MAIT and iNKT, though diverse VJ usage argued against such confounding for most clonotypes. Excess twin sharing in beta out-of-frame sequences was weaker because fewer shared sequences lowered the signal-to-noise ratio. Because the same donors could not be followed over many years, the conclusions relied on cross-sectional statistical analysis. Compared with coincidental sharing between unrelated individuals, an excess of low generation-probability sequences was observed among out-of-frame TCR alpha sequences shared between twins. Abundant cord blood beta clonotypes had fewer insertions, young adult naive repertoires showed a similar but weaker trend, and memory repertoires showed no such trend. In monozygotic twins, out-of-frame TCR alpha sharing was systematically underestimated by recombination models, although the models agreed with sharing between unrelated individuals.

Details on this clonotype: Its specific antigen is unknown. Base qualities are not provided; no much larger clone lies one nucleotide away.

Sample: memory (CD45RO+) T cells sorted from blood. The cell subset or site label corresponds to: CD45RO+ enriched T cells. The sequence was obtained from a woman between 18 and 29 years old in good health.

The sequence in DNA is TGCGCCAGCAGTTCCGGACCGGAGGGGAGGGACACCGGGGAGCTGTTTTTT. It is translated as CASSSGPEGRDTGELFF. The chain is encoded by TRBV5-1 joined to TRBJ2-2; 7 of the junction bases match TRBD2. From cysteine to phenylalanine, the CDR3 is 17 amino acids long. Only the CDR3 DNA is retained, 51 bases long and in frame from the first base. According to the germline V gene, CDR1 reads SGHRS and CDR2 reads YFSETQ. The V end gives up 5 bases and the J end 3 bases, leaving 13 bases in the junction not matched to a gene.